These 16 T cell receptor beta chains originate from one sample sequenced in a study of T cells in Graves' hyperthyroidism and ophthalmopathy. RNA transcripts gave rise to amplified TCR beta CDR3 regions. A set of HTBI primers served as the primers for a first-round RT-PCR of the TCR CDR3. MiXCR, run by TCRdb on the multiplex PCR reads, gives a single entry per CDR3 protein. The sample includes approximately 700,000 distinct CDR3 sequences, about 45% of them seen just once. The sample was peripheral blood or thyroid tissue (not recorded which). The origin of the receptors is an adult man with Graves' disease, either hyperthyroidism or ophthalmopathy (not recorded which).

This clonotype showed up many times. The chain joins TRBV6-6 to TRBJ2-5, with 7 bases matching TRBD2. Germline CDR1 MNHNY, CDR2 SVGAGI (reference sequence). CDR3 size: 14 residues. V was clipped by 5 bases and J by 5 bases; unmatched bases: 8. CDR3 loop: CASSMGGVGETQYF. The CDR3 DNA is TGTGCCAGCAGTATGGGAGGGGTCGGGGAGACCCAGTACTTC.

The sample holds a few counts of this clonotype. The chain is built from TRBV7-2 and TRBJ1-2, with D perhaps TRBD1 (5 bases). V was pared by 1 base and J by 4 bases, with 16 bases between. Germline CDR1 is SGHTA and CDR2 is FQGNSA. CDR3 length: 16 amino acids. CDR3 coding DNA: TGTGCCAGCAGCTTAGTGTTTGGGGGGTATCTCTATGGCTACACCTTC. This encodes CASSLVFGGYLYGYTF.

This clonotype was counted ten times or more. The genes are TRBV2 and TRBJ1-3, with a weak D call TRBD1 (5 bases). CDR1 and CDR2 (germline): SNHLY, FYNNEI. The length of the CDR3 is 15 residues. With 1 base removed from V and 1 base from J, the gap between germline ends came to 8 bases. CDR3 coding DNA: TGTGCCAGCAGTGAAGGGTGGGGGTCTGGAAACACCATATATTTT. Amino acids: CASSEGWGSGNTIYF.

The chain is built from TRBV10-1 and TRBJ2-5; D uncertain. V lost 0 bases and J lost 1, with 6 bases in between. There are 14 residues in the CDR3. CDR1 is WNHNN, CDR2 SYGVQD, per germline (reference sequence). The CDR3 protein is CASSESWSQETQYF. As DNA, the CDR3 is TGCGCCAGCAGTGAGTCCTGGAGCCAAGAGACCCAGTACTTC.

This chain joins TRBV6-5 and TRBJ1-2; the match to TRBD1 covers 9 bases. The germline CDR1 and CDR2 sequences are MNHEY and SVGAGI. The V and J ends lost 7 bases and 4 bases, in that order; junction bases with no gene match: 13. CDR3 length: 16 amino acids. CDR3 protein: CASTNTGTGPRYGYTF. The DNA of the CDR3 is TGTGCCAGCACCAACACCGGGACAGGGCCGCGCTATGGCTACACCTTC.

The V call is TRBV24-1, the J call TRBJ2-7, with 13 bases that match TRBD2. V was clipped by 12 bases and J by 5 bases; unmatched bases: 6. The CDR3 sequence is 13 residues long. From germline, CDR1 is KGHDR and CDR2 SFDVKD. The CDR3 bases are TGTGCCGCCGGGACTAGCGGGATCCACGAGCAGTACTTC. It is translated as CAAGTSGIHEQYF.

The DNA of the CDR3 is TGTGCCAGCAGCTCGACAGCTCAAGAGACCCAGTACTTC. Amino acid sequence: CASSSTAQETQYF. The chain joins TRBV7-9 to TRBJ2-5; possibly TRBD1 for D (5 bases). Deletions cut 4 bases from V and 2 bases from J, with 8 bases between. CDR3 length equals 13 residues. CDR1 is SEHNR and CDR2 is FQNEAQ in the germline V gene (reference sequence).

Notes on this clonotype: A much larger clone differs from this one at a single base, so this may be a read error. This rearrangement joins TRBV6-1 to TRBJ1-5; 7 nucleotides match TRBD1. Germline CDR1 reads MNHNS; CDR2 reads SASEGT. This CDR3 contains 16 residues. The CDR3 DNA follows: TGTGCCAGCTGTGATTTAGTCAGGGGGAGCAATCAGCCCCAGCATTTT. This translates into CASCDLVRGSNQPQHF.

J is TRBJ1-3 and V is TRBV2; 7 positions match TRBD1. With V trimmed by 6 bases and J by 1 base, 9 bases remained unmatched. This CDR3 comprises 16 residues. Germline V gene lookup returns CDR1 SNHLY and CDR2 FYNNEI. The CDR3 reads CASSRDWTGSGNTIYF. In nucleotides, the CDR3 is TGTGCCAGCAGCCGAGATTGGACAGGTTCTGGAAACACCATATATTTT.

The chain joins TRBV29-1 to TRBJ2-5; D may be TRBD2 (6 bases). This CDR3 contains 12 residues. Germline V gene sequence: CDR1 SQVTM, CDR2 ANQGSEA. CDR3 sequence reads: CGGQVGGETQYF. CDR3 coding DNA: TGCGGTGGGCAGGTCGGGGGTGAGACCCAGTACTTC.

This clonotype was detected many times. The J gene is TRBJ1-1, the V gene TRBV24-1; D possibly corresponds to TRBD1 (6 bases). The germline V gene encodes CDR1 KGHDR and CDR2 SFDVKD. The CDR3 is 14 amino acids. The V and J ends lost 3 bases and 4 bases respectively, with 11 bases between them. CDR3 sequence reads: CATSDDRSSTEAFF. In nucleotides, the CDR3 is TGTGCCACCAGTGATGACAGGAGCAGCACTGAAGCTTTCTTT.

This clonotype appeared a few times. The chain carries TRBV13 and TRBJ2-5, with 8 bases fitting TRBD2. The germline V gene encodes CDR1 PRHDT and CDR2 FYEKMQ (reference sequence). Trimming removed 8 bases from V and 0 bases from J; junction bases left unmatched: 2. The CDR3 is 13 residues long. The CDR3: CASGGGYQETQYF. The CDR3 DNA reads as TGTGCCAGCGGCGGGGGGTACCAAGAGACCCAGTACTTC.

As for this clonotype: A junction end diverges from the germline sequence, so it may reflect a read error. This chain joins TRBV5-1 and TRBJ2-7, with D perhaps matching TRBD2 (5 bases). The CDR3 runs to 13 residues. Germline V CDR1 and CDR2: SGHRS, YFSETQ. The CDR3 protein is CASSQEGNYEQYF. The CDR3 bases are TGTGCCAGCAGCCAAGAGGGCAACTACGAGCAGTACTTC.

This clonotype turned up a few times. The V call is TRBV11-2, the J call TRBJ1-5, with D tentatively TRBD1 (6 bases). V lost 5 bases to trimming and J lost 0 bases, with 17 bases between them. Germline V CDR1 and CDR2: SGHAT, FQNNGV. This CDR3 has 17 amino acids. The CDR3 here is CASSRVAGAHSNQPQHF. CDR3 DNA sequence: TGTGCCAGCAGCCGCGTCGCAGGGGCCCATAGCAATCAGCCCCAGCATTTT.

The count of this clonotype is one. This sequence joins TRBV29-1 and TRBJ2-5, with D possibly matching TRBD2 (7 bases). Germline assignment: CDR1 SQVTM and CDR2 ANQGSEA. V lost 8 bases and J lost 5, with 21 bases in between. The CDR3 totals 14 residues. CDR3 amino acids: CSSYGGREGETQYF. The CDR3 region has the DNA TGCAGCAGTTACGGGGGCAGGGAGGGGGAGACCCAGTACTTC.

This clonotype was found many times. The chain joins TRBV29-1 to TRBJ1-3, with no clear D. The germline gives CDR1 SQVTM, CDR2 ANQGSEA. V was cut by 6 bases and J by 0 bases, with 6 bases left in between. The CDR3 contains 12 residues. For the CDR3, the DNA is TGCAGCGTGGTCTTCTCTGGAAACACCATATATTTT. This gives the protein CSVVFSGNTIYF. Full variable domain (rest looked up from reference TRBV29-1 and TRBJ1-3): SAVISQKPSRDICQRGTSLTIQCQVDSQVTMMFWYRQQPGQSLTLIATANQGSEATYESGFVIDKFPISRPNLTFSTLTVSNMSPEDSSIYLCSVVFSGNTIYFGEGSWLTVV.